A single sample is the source of the 6 T cell receptor beta chains below, sequenced in a study of T cells in Graves' hyperthyroidism and ophthalmopathy. RNA transcripts gave rise to amplified TCR beta CDR3 regions. In the first-round RT-PCR of the TCR CDR3, the HTBI primer set was used. A single record per CDR3 protein comes from TCRdb applying MiXCR to the multiplex PCR reads. Altogether 450,000 to 500,000 distinct CDR3 sequences are present, 22% being singletons, with the ten largest covering under 55%. The sample taken for sequencing was blood. All receptors come from a woman aged 70-85 years with Graves' ophthalmopathy.

This clonotype showed up just a few times. In DNA form, the CDR3 reads TGTGCCAGCAGCTTCACAGGGTCGTTGGAGACCCAGTACTTC. This codes for CASSFTGSLETQYF. The V gene is TRBV5-4, the J gene TRBJ2-5, with a weak D call TRBD1 (6 bases). V was shortened by 2 bases and J by 5 bases, with 13 bases between the two germline ends. The germline V gene encodes CDR1 SGHNT and CDR2 YYREEE (reference sequence). The CDR3 is made up of 14 amino acids.

The V and J genes are TRBV12-3 or TRBV12-4 and TRBJ2-5, with D possibly TRBD1 on 5 matching bases. There are 13 residues in the CDR3. V was cut by 3 bases and J by 7 bases, with 12 bases left in between. CDR3 nucleotides: TGTGCCAGCAGTTTGGGGCAGACGGGGACCCAGTACTTC. It translates to CASSLGQTGTQYF.

This clonotype was seen a handful of times. V and J are TRBV15 and TRBJ2-5; a possible D gene is TRBD2 (6 bases). V was trimmed by 2 bases and J by 0 bases, leaving 13 bases between them. In germline, CDR1 is LNHNV, CDR2 YYDKDF (reference sequence). This CDR3 is 16 amino acids long. The CDR3 bases are TGTGCCACCAGCAGATCCCTCCGGGACTACCAAGAGACCCAGTACTTC. Amino acids: CATSRSLRDYQETQYF.

This clonotype turned up a few times. The chain carries TRBV6-5 and TRBJ1-3; no definite D call. Germline CDR1 MNHEY, CDR2 SVGAGI. The CDR3 is 13 amino acids. V was cut by 2 bases and J by 13 bases, with 15 bases left in between. The chain's CDR3 is CASSYPGDVGIYF. In DNA, the CDR3 is TGTGCCAGCAGTTACCCCGGTGACGTAGGAATATATTTT.

The V gene is TRBV9, the J gene TRBJ1-2; no clear D gene. Deletions cut 7 bases from V and 4 bases from J, with 11 bases between. The CDR3 totals 12 residues. Per the germline V gene, CDR1 is SGDLS and CDR2 is YYNGEE. The CDR3 loop is CASGFDTYGYTF. In DNA, the CDR3 is TGTGCCAGCGGATTTGACACCTATGGCTACACCTTC.

This clonotype has ten or more counts. The V gene is TRBV6-1, the J gene TRBJ2-5; D not resolved. CDR3 length equals 14 residues. V gave up 5 bases and J gave up 5 bases, with 15 bases separating them. Germline V gene lookup returns CDR1 MNHNS and CDR2 SASEGT. This chain's CDR3 is CASSSPGGRETQYF. Here the CDR3 DNA reads TGTGCCAGCAGTTCACCTGGCGGCAGGGAGACCCAGTACTTC.